The clone carrying this T cell receptor (beta chain) was detected a few times. Antigen specificity is unknown. These data belong to a study of T cell repertoires in cytomegalovirus infection. The overall study: Indications came from public TCR beta signatures; they pointed to CMV infection and to a matching HLA type. Study-wide points: Cumulative public TCR beta family frequency identified CMV carriers with the relevant HLA. CMV-specific TCR beta clonotypes restricted by HLA-C were the ones dominating the ex vivo response.

TCRdb reprocessed the reads with MiXCR, giving one entry per CDR3 protein. The sample includes some 220,000 distinct CDR3 sequences, 9% to 15% of them seen just once. This CDR3 contains 15 residues. V lost 3 bases to trimming and J lost 1 base, with 12 bases between them. Per the germline V gene, CDR1 is MGHDK and CDR2 is SYGVNS. The clonotype comes from a human donor in good health (CMV status not recorded). Some clones in this sample may be carry-over from other donors' samples. Sequenced: PBMCs. The gene calls are TRBV25-1 and TRBJ1-1; maybe TRBD1 (5 bases). CDR3: CASSEPGPPNTEAFF. The CDR3 coding sequence is TGTGCCAGCAGTGAGCCGGGGCCCCCGAACACTGAAGCTTTCTTT.